These 14 T cell receptor beta chains came from one sample sequenced in a study of cytomegalovirus exposure and HLA in healthy donors. 13 Jbeta primers and 60 Vbeta primers were used for the PCR. Repertoires were generated with immunoSEQ multiplex PCR, while TCRdb's copy carries only in-frame clones and drops some. This table holds fewer than 250,000 clones, 81% found once. Sequences were obtained from PBMCs. The source of these receptors is a man aged 35-49 years in good health and CMV-seropositive.

The rearrangement uses TRBV27 and TRBJ2-3, with TRBD1 identical over 10 bases. Unmatched junction bases numbered 5, after V lost 6 bases and J lost 5 bases. CDR3 length: 14 residues. CDR1 and CDR2 (germline): MNHEY, SMNVEV (reference sequence). The CDR3 sequence is CASRSDRGQDTQYF. In DNA form, the CDR3 reads TGTGCCAGCAGATCTGACAGGGGGCAAGATACGCAGTATTTT.

The chain employs TRBV18 and TRBJ2-3; maybe TRBD1 (6 bases). The length of the CDR3 is 15 residues. Trimming stripped 1 base from V and 5 bases from J, with 13 bases between. Germline CDR1 is KGHSH and CDR2 is LQKENI. The CDR3 loop is CASSPRQVSGDTQYF. The CDR3 DNA reads TGTGCCAGCTCACCACGACAGGTGTCCGGAGATACGCAGTATTTT.

The chain is built from TRBV27 and TRBJ2-1; 9 bases fit TRBD2. The germline gives CDR1 MNHEY, CDR2 SMNVEV (reference sequence). The CDR3 covers 15 residues. V was pared by 7 bases and J by 4 bases, with 8 bases of the junction left unmatched. The CDR3 DNA sequence: TGTGCCAGCACTCCCTTTAGCGGGAGATACAATGAGCAGTTCTTC. It yields the protein CASTPFSGRYNEQFF.

This chain uses TRBV7-2 with TRBJ1-2, with TRBD1 as a possible D gene (5 bases). CDR3 length: 16 amino acids. V gave up 1 base and J gave up 4 bases, with 16 bases separating them. The germline V gene has CDR1 SGHTA and CDR2 FQGNSA. CDR3 residues: CASSLEGQVPSYGYTF. CDR3 DNA sequence: TGTGCCAGCAGCTTAGAGGGGCAGGTGCCGAGCTATGGCTACACCTTC.

In DNA form, the CDR3 reads TGTGCCAGCAGCAGGACAGGGACAGATACGCAGTATTTT. Translating gives CASSRTGTDTQYF. The J gene is TRBJ2-3, the V gene TRBV7-2, with TRBD1 matching over 8 bases. With V trimmed by 5 bases and J by 3 bases, 1 base remained unmatched. This CDR3 is 13 amino acids long. From germline, CDR1 is SGHTA and CDR2 FQGNSA.

In the case of this clone: Other DNA sequences from this sample encode an identical CDR3 as well. The rearrangement links TRBV2 to TRBJ2-5; 10 nucleotides align to TRBD2. The J segment lost 2 bases and the V segment lost 6 bases, leaving 3 bases of the junction unmatched. The CDR3 contains 14 residues. The germline CDR1 and CDR2 sequences are SNHLY and FYNNEI. CDR3 in amino acids: CASSPGLAQETQYF. CDR3 DNA sequence: TGTGCCAGCAGCCCGGGACTAGCGCAAGAGACCCAGTACTTC.

The chain has TRBV28 and TRBJ2-7, with unresolved D. Deletions cut 5 bases from V and 6 bases from J, with 11 bases between. CDR3 length equals 12 residues. Per germline, CDR1 MDHEN and CDR2 SYDVKM. CDR3 DNA: TGTGCCAGCAGTCCCTACTCTCGCGAGCAGTACTTC. Encoded protein: CASSPYSREQYF. Combining the CDR3 with reference TRBV28 and TRBJ2-7 gives the whole variable domain DVKVTQSSRYLVKRTGEKVFLECVQDMDHENMFWYRQDPGLGLRLIYFSYDVKMKEKGDIPEGYSVSREKKERFSLILESASTNQTSMYLCASSPYSREQYFGPGTRLTVT.

The chain employs TRBV19 and TRBJ2-7, with 7 nucleotides matching TRBD2. Germline lookup yields CDR1 LNHDA and CDR2 SQIVND (reference sequence). With 3 bases clipped from V and 2 bases from J, the junction kept 7 bases outside the gene matches. There are 15 residues in the CDR3. As DNA, the CDR3 is TGTGCCAGTAGTATTATCGGGGGGACCACCTACGAGCAGTACTTC. Amino acids: CASSIIGGTTYEQYF.

The V call is TRBV15, the J call TRBJ2-7, with 9 nucleotides matching TRBD2. This CDR3 has 15 amino acids. V shed 0 bases, J shed 2 bases, and the junction held 2 bases outside the gene matches. Germline lookup yields CDR1 LNHNV and CDR2 YYDKDF (reference sequence). The CDR3 bases are TGTGCCACCAGCAGAGAGGCTAGCGGGACCTACGAGCAGTACTTC. Its translation: CATSREASGTYEQYF.

This clone was picked up one time. CDR3 nucleotide sequence: TGTGCCATCTCTCTTAGGGGGGGGGAGAACGAGCAGTACTTC. Its translation: CAISLRGGENEQYF. The chain combines TRBV10-3 with TRBJ2-7, with TRBD2 as a possible D gene (7 bases). CDR1 and CDR2 (germline): ENHRY, SYGVKD. The CDR3 has 14 residues. V was pared by 8 bases and J by 5 bases, with 19 bases between.

The chain is built from TRBV28 and TRBJ2-3; TRBD2 agrees at 8 bases. The length of the CDR3 is 14 residues. The germline V gene encodes CDR1 MDHEN and CDR2 SYDVKM. After removal of 7 bases from V and 0 bases from J, the junction contained 3 bases not matched to a gene. As DNA, the CDR3 is TGTGCCAGCATAGCGGGGCGAAGCACAGATACGCAGTATTTT. Residues: CASIAGRSTDTQYF. Combining the CDR3 with reference TRBV28 and TRBJ2-3 gives the whole variable domain DVKVTQSSRYLVKRTGEKVFLECVQDMDHENMFWYRQDPGLGLRLIYFSYDVKMKEKGDIPEGYSVSREKKERFSLILESASTNQTSMYLCASIAGRSTDTQYFGPGTRLTVL.

The chain employs TRBV30 and TRBJ1-1; a weak D match, TRBD1 (5 bases). There are 14 residues in the CDR3. V was clipped by 1 base and J by 0 bases, with 9 bases between them. CDR1 is GTSNPN and CDR2 is SVGIG in the germline V gene (reference sequence). CDR3 DNA: TGTGCCTGGAGTGCGGGACTCCTGAACACTGAAGCTTTCTTT. It codes for CAWSAGLLNTEAFF.

This clone appeared once. The chain recombines TRBV30 with TRBJ2-2; 8 positions match TRBD1. This CDR3 spans 13 amino acids. V lost 1 base, J lost 9 bases, and 4 bases stayed unmatched. CDR1 is GTSNPN, CDR2 SVGIG, per germline (reference sequence). Here the CDR3 DNA reads TGTGCCTGGAGTGCTTCAGGGGGCCGGGAGCTGTTTTTT. This codes for CAWSASGGRELFF.

The genes are TRBV6-5 and TRBJ1-4; D might be TRBD1 (5 bases). CDR1 MNHEY and CDR2 SVGAGI come from the germline V gene. CDR3 size: 15 residues. V lost 6 bases and J lost 3, with 14 bases in between. The CDR3: CASRRHGGANEKLFF. The CDR3, as DNA: TGTGCCAGCAGACGCCACGGGGGGGCTAATGAAAAACTGTTTTTT.